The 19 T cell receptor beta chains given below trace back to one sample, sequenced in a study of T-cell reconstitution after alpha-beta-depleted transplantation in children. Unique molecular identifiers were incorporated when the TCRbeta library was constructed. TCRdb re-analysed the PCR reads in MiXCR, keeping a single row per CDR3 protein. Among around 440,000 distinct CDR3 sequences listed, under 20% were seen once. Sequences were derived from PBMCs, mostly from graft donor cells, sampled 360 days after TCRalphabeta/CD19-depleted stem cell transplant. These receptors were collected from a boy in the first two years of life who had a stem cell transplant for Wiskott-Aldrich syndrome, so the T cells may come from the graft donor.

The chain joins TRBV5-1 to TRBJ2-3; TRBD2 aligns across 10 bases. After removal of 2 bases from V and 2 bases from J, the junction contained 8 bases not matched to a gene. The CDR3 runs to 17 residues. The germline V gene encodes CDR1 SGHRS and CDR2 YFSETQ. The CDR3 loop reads CASSFSSGSRFTDTQYF. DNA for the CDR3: TGCGCCAGCAGCTTTTCTAGCGGGAGCCGATTCACAGATACGCAGTATTTT.

CDR3 in DNA: TGTGCCACCAGTGAGGGGACAGATACGCAGTATTTT. Its protein is CATSEGTDTQYF. The V and J genes are TRBV24-1 and TRBJ2-3; D is undetermined. This CDR3 has 12 amino acids. In germline, CDR1 is KGHDR, CDR2 SFDVKD. The V and J ends lost 4 bases and 3 bases respectively, with 4 bases between them.

CDR3 residues: CASTSPSGQGVKTQYF. In DNA form, the CDR3 reads TGTGCCAGCACCTCCCCCTCCGGACAGGGAGTAAAGACCCAGTACTTC. The chain has TRBV6-1 and TRBJ2-5; 8 positions match TRBD1. V was clipped by 7 bases and J by 6 bases; unmatched bases: 16. Germline V gene sequence: CDR1 MNHNS, CDR2 SASEGT. CDR3 size: 16 residues.

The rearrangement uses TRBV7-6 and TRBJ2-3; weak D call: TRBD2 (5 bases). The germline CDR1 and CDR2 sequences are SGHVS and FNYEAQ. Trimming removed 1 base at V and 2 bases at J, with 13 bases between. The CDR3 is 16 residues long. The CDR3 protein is CASSLGLRSYTDTQYF. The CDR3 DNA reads TGTGCCAGCAGCTTAGGACTACGCTCTTACACAGATACGCAGTATTTT.

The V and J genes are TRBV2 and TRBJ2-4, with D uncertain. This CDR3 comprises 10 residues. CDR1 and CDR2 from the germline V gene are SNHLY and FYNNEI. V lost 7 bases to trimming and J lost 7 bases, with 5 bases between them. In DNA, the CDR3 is TGTGCCAGCATGGGGAACATTCAGTACTTC. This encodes CASMGNIQYF.

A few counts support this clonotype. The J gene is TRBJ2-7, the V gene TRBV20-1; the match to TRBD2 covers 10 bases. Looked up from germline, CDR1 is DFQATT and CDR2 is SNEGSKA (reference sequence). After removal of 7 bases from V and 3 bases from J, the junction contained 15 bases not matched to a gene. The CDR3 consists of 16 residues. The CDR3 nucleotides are TGCAGTGGATTAGGGGGCTCTAGCGGGAGCCGCTACGAGCAGTACTTC. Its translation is CSGLGGSSGSRYEQYF.

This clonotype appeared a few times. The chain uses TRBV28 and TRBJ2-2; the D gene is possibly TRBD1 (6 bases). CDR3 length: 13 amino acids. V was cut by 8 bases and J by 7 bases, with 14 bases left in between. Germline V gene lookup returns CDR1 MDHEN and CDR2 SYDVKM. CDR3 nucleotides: TGTGCCAGCGAAGGGGGTAGGAACGGGGAGCTGTTTTTT. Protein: CASEGGRNGELFF.

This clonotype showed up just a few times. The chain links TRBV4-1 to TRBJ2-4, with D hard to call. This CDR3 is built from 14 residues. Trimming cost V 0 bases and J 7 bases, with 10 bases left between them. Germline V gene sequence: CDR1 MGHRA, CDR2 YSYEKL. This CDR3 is CASSQDRIQNIQYF. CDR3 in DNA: TGCGCCAGCAGCCAAGATAGGATTCAGAACATTCAGTACTTC.

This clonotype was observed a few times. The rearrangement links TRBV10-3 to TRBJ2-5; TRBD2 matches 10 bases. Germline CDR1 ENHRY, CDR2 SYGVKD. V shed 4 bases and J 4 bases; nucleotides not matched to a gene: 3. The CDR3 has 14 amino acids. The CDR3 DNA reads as TGTGCCATCAGTGGGACTAGCGGAAGAGAGACCCAGTACTTC. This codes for CAISGTSGRETQYF.

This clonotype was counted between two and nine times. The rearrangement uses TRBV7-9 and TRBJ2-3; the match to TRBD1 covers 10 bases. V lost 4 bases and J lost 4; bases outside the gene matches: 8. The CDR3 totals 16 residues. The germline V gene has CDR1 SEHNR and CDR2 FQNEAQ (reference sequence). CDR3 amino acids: CASSSPRTGGPDTQYF. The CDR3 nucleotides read TGTGCCAGCAGCTCGCCCAGGACAGGGGGGCCAGATACGCAGTATTTT.

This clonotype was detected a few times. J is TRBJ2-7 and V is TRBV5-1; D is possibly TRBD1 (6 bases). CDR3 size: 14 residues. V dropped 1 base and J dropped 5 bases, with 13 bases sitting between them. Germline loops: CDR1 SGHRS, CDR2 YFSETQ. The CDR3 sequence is CASSLTGFRDEQYF. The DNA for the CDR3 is TGCGCCAGCAGCTTGACAGGGTTCAGGGACGAGCAGTACTTC.

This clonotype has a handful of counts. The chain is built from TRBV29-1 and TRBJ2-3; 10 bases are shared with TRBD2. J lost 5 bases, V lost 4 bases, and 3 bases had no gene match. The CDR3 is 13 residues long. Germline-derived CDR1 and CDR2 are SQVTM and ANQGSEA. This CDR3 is CSVVAGGGDTQYF. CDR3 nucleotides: TGCAGCGTTGTAGCGGGGGGCGGAGATACGCAGTATTTT.

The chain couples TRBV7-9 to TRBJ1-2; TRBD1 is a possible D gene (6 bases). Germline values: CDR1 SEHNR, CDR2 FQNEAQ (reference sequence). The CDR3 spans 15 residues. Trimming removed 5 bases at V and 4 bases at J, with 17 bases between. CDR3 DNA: TGTGCCAGCAGCGTTTCGTTGGGGGCAGGCTATGGCTACACCTTC. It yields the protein CASSVSLGAGYGYTF.

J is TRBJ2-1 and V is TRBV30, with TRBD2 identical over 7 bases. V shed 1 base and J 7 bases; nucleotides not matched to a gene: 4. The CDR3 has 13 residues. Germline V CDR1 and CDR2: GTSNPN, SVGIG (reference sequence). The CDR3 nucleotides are TGTGCCTGGAGTGCAGGGACTAAGAATGAGCAGTTCTTC. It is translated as CAWSAGTKNEQFF.

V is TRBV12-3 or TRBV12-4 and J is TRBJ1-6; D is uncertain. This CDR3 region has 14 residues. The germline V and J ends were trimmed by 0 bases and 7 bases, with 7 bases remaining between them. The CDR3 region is CASSLAGNNSPLHF. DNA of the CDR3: TGTGCCAGCAGTTTAGCAGGAAACAATTCACCCCTCCACTTT.

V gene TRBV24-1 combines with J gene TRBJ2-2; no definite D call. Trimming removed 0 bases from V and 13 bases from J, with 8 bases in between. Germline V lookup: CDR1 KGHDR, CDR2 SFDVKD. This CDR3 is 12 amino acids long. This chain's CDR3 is CATSDLHRVLFF. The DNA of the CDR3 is TGTGCCACCAGTGATTTGCATCGGGTGCTGTTTTTT.

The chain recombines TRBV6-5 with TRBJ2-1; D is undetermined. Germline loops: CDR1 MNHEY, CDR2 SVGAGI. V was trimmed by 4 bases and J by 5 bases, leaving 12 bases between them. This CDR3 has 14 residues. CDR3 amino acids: CASSLEPSNNEQFF. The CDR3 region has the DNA TGTGCCAGCAGTTTGGAGCCATCGAACAATGAGCAGTTCTTC.

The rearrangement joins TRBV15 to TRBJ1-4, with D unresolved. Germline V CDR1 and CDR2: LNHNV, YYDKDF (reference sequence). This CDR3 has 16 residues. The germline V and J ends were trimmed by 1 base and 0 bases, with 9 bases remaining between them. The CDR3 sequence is CATSRGYRATNEKLFF. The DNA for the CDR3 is TGTGCCACCAGCAGAGGGTACCGAGCAACTAATGAAAAACTGTTTTTT.

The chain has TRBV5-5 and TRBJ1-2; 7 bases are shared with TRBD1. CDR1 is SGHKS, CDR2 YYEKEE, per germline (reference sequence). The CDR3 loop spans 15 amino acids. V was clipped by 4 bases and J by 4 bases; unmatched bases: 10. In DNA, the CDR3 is TGTGCCAGCAGCCTCTATCCGGGACAGAGCTATGGCTACACCTTC. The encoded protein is CASSLYPGQSYGYTF.